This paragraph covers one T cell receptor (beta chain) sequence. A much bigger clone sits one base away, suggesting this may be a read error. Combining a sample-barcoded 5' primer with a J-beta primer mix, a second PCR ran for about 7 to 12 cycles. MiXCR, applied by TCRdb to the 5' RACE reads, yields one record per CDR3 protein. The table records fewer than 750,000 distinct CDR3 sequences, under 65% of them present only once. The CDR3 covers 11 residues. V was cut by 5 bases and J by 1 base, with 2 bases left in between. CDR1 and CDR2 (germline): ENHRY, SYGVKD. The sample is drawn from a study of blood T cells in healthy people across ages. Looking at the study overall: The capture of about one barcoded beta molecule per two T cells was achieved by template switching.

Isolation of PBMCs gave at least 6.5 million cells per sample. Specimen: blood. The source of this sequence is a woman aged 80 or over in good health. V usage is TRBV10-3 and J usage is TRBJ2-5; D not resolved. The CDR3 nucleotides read TGTGCCATCAGTTTCCAAGAGACCCAGTACTTC. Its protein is CAISFQETQYF.